A single sample is the source of the 28 T cell receptor beta chains below, sequenced in a study of molecular identifiers for immune sequencing clone quantification. TCRdb analysed the PCR reads with MiXCR anew, one entry per CDR3 protein. The profile shows about 630,000 distinct CDR3 sequences, over 25% of them singletons. Sequenced: naive CD8+ T cells from blood, with Jurkat cell RNA spiked in. Subset specified: FACS-sorted CD8+CD4-CCR7+CD45RA+ naive T cells. The receptors were gathered from a human donor in good health. Some libraries in this study had Jurkat cell RNA spiked in.

This rearrangement joins TRBV20-1 to TRBJ2-7; D is unclear. CDR1 is DFQATT, CDR2 SNEGSKA, per germline (reference sequence). The V and J ends lost 3 bases and 5 bases respectively, with 11 bases between them. This CDR3 has 12 amino acids. CDR3 sequence: CSASSVGHEQYF. As DNA, the CDR3 is TGCAGTGCTAGTAGTGTGGGCCACGAGCAGTACTTC.

This clonotype was found a few times. The CDR3 nucleotides read TGTGCCACCAGTAGGGCCACTGATTCACCCCTCCACTTT. Residues: CATSRATDSPLHF. The chain combines TRBV24-1 with TRBJ1-6; D is undetermined. The CDR3 covers 13 residues. Germline-derived CDR1 and CDR2 are KGHDR and SFDVKD. With 6 bases removed from V and 8 bases from J, the gap between germline ends came to 10 bases.

This clonotype was recorded many times. The junction shows a germline mismatch at one end, possibly a read error. The V call is TRBV29-1, the J call TRBJ2-7; 10 positions agree with TRBD1. CDR1 is SQVTM, CDR2 ANQGSEA, per germline. The CDR3 extends over 14 amino acids. CDR3 nucleotides: TGCAGCGTGGAAGGGACAGGGGAAACCTACGAGCAGTACTTC. Translation: CSVEGTGETYEQYF.

The chain is built from TRBV6-5 and TRBJ1-1, with D tentatively TRBD1 (6 bases). The CDR3 consists of 17 residues. Trimming left V 0 bases short and J 0 bases short, with 14 bases between. From germline, CDR1 is MNHEY and CDR2 SVGAGI. CDR3 in amino acids: CASSYSTGPQLNTEAFF. The CDR3 nucleotides read TGTGCCAGCAGTTACTCGACAGGCCCCCAGCTGAACACTGAAGCTTTCTTT.

This clonotype was seen repeatedly, ten times or more. The chain links TRBV6-5 to TRBJ2-3, with 8 bases fitting TRBD1. Trimming at V came to 7 bases and at J to 5 bases, leaving 5 bases not matched to a gene. The CDR3 is 13 residues long. Germline V gene lookup returns CDR1 MNHEY and CDR2 SVGAGI. The CDR3 DNA reads as TGTGCCAGCAACGACAGGGGTGTAGATACGCAGTATTTT. This gives the protein CASNDRGVDTQYF.

This clonotype has more than one count but fewer than ten. The chain joins TRBV6-2 or TRBV6-3 to TRBJ1-2; D remains ambiguous. The CDR3 totals 17 residues. Germline V CDR1 and CDR2: MNHEY, SVGEGT. Trimming stripped 6 bases from V and 0 bases from J, with 20 bases between. CDR3 residues: CASRRRTETTSNYGYTF. Here the CDR3 DNA reads TGTGCCAGCAGGAGAAGGACCGAGACCACCTCTAACTATGGCTACACCTTC.

The sample holds many counts of this clonotype. The V and J genes are TRBV5-8 and TRBJ2-4, with 9 bases matching TRBD1. The CDR3 has 14 amino acids. V was clipped by 4 bases and J by 6 bases; unmatched bases: 5. Germline V gene data show CDR1 as SGHTS and CDR2 as YDEGEE. In DNA, the CDR3 is TGTGCCAGCAGCCTGACAGGGGGTCTAAACATTCAGTACTTC. This encodes CASSLTGGLNIQYF. Full variable domain (rest looked up from reference TRBV5-8 and TRBJ2-4): EAGVTQSPTHLIKTRGQQATLRCSPISGHTSVYWYQQALGLGLQFLLWYDEGEERNRGNFPPRFSGRQFPNYSSELNVNALELEDSALYLCASSLTGGLNIQYFGAGTRLSVL.

This clonotype appeared once. V gene TRBV7-3 combines with J gene TRBJ1-5; 10 bases match TRBD1. The CDR3 is 18 amino acids. V lost 7 bases and J lost 2; bases outside the gene matches: 14. Germline V gene data show CDR1 as SGHTA and CDR2 as FQGTGA. The CDR3 DNA reads TGTGCCAGCACGACGACAGGGGGCGAAGTTGGATGCAATCAGCCCCAGCATTTT. Protein: CASTTTGGEVGCNQPQHF. The variable domain in full, with the rest retrieved from reference TRBV7-3 and TRBJ1-5, is GAGVSQTPSNKVTEKGKYVELRCDPISGHTALYWYRQSLGQGPEFLIYFQGTGAADDSGLPNDRFFAVRPEGSVSTLKIQRTERGDSAVYLCASTTTGGEVGCNQPQHFGDGTRLSIL.

The rearrangement joins TRBV30 to TRBJ2-2, with TRBD1 matching 7 bases. Looked up from germline, CDR1 is GTSNPN and CDR2 is SVGIG (reference sequence). Unmatched junction bases numbered 5, after V lost 2 bases and J lost 5 bases. The CDR3 is made up of 14 amino acids. The CDR3, as DNA: TGTGCCTGGAGTTTACAGGGGCTAACCGGGGAGCTGTTTTTT. Translated: CAWSLQGLTGELFF.

In the case of this clonotype: It is likely a read error, because the conserved phenylalanine at the end of the CDR3 is missing. The chain couples TRBV13 to TRBJ2-7; 9 nucleotides match TRBD2. Germline V gives CDR1 PRHDT, CDR2 FYEKMQ (reference sequence). V shed 5 bases and J 7 bases; nucleotides not matched to a gene: 6. This CDR3 region has 13 residues. In nucleotides, the CDR3 is TGTGCCAGCAGCACGAGCGGGGGGTTGGAGCAGTACTCC. Amino acid sequence: CASSTSGGLEQYS.

This clonotype was recorded a few times. The rearrangement joins TRBV7-9 to TRBJ1-3, with TRBD1 as a possible D gene (5 bases). V was trimmed by 7 bases and J by 2 bases, leaving 18 bases between them. CDR3 length: 16 amino acids. From germline, CDR1 is SEHNR and CDR2 FQNEAQ (reference sequence). CDR3 residues: CASTGPGPATGNTIYF. The CDR3 DNA reads as TGTGCCAGCACAGGCCCGGGGCCCGCTACTGGAAACACCATATATTTT.

Comments on this clonotype: A much larger clonotype is one base distant, so this may be a read error. V and J are TRBV11-2 and TRBJ2-4; tentatively, D is TRBD1 (6 bases). This CDR3 region has 17 residues. From germline, CDR1 is SGHAT and CDR2 FQNNGV. CDR3 region: CAGSAPTGTSLGHIQYF. The CDR3 DNA reads as TGTGCCGGCAGCGCCCCAACCGGGACATCTCTGGGGCACATTCAGTACTTC.

V gene TRBV24-1 combines with J gene TRBJ2-7; 8 nucleotides match TRBD2. The CDR3 is made up of 14 amino acids. V was clipped by 8 bases and J by 4 bases; unmatched bases: 9. Germline CDR1 is KGHDR and CDR2 is SFDVKD. The CDR3 loop reads CATIYQRELYEQYF. Here the CDR3 DNA reads TGTGCCACCATCTACCAGCGGGAGCTGTACGAGCAGTACTTC.

A few counts support this clonotype. J is TRBJ2-5 and V is TRBV30; D is possibly TRBD1 (7 bases). The CDR3 consists of 17 residues. Germline values: CDR1 GTSNPN, CDR2 SVGIG (reference sequence). V lost 3 bases and J lost 6, with 26 bases in between. CDR3 protein: CAWSQFVFQGGTKTQYF. The CDR3, as DNA: TGTGCCTGGAGCCAATTTGTTTTTCAGGGGGGAACAAAGACCCAGTACTTC.

This clonotype was counted between two and nine times. The chain combines TRBV29-1 with TRBJ1-3; D uncertain. From germline, CDR1 is SQVTM and CDR2 ANQGSEA. This CDR3 is built from 11 residues. Between the trimmed V and J ends, which lost 4 bases and 3 bases, there was a span of 4 bases. Here the CDR3 DNA reads TGCAGCGTTGCTGATGGAAACACCATATATTTT. It is translated as CSVADGNTIYF.

This clonotype appeared a few times. The genes are TRBV14 and TRBJ1-4; D unclear. Germline V CDR1 and CDR2: SGHDN, FVKESK. Trimming stripped 0 bases from V and 13 bases from J, with 15 bases between. CDR3 length equals 14 residues. CDR3 bases: TGTGCCAGCAGCCAAGAACTTTCTTCGGGGAGACTGTTTTTT. It translates to CASSQELSSGRLFF.

This clonotype came up many times. The chain combines TRBV3-1 with TRBJ2-3, with 7 bases fitting TRBD2. Per germline, CDR1 LGHDT and CDR2 YNNKEL (reference sequence). This CDR3 has 14 residues. With V trimmed by 0 bases and J by 6 bases, 3 bases remained unmatched. DNA for the CDR3: TGTGCCAGCAGCCAAGACGGGGAGGGTGATACGCAGTATTTT. Protein sequence: CASSQDGEGDTQYF.

This clonotype appeared a few times. The chain uses TRBV20-1 and TRBJ1-3; D remains ambiguous. Between the trimmed V and J ends, which lost 5 bases and 2 bases, there was a span of 16 bases. Germline CDR1 and CDR2: DFQATT and SNEGSKA (reference sequence). This CDR3 is built from 15 residues. CDR3 sequence (DNA): TGCAGTGCTGCCGGGCTCCCGCTAGCTGGAAACACCATATATTTT. It is translated as CSAAGLPLAGNTIYF.

Concerning this clonotype: This may arise from a read error, as a much more abundant clone is one base away. The chain couples TRBV20-1 to TRBJ2-7; D gene uncertain. The CDR3 loop spans 13 amino acids. Per germline, CDR1 DFQATT and CDR2 SNEGSKA (reference sequence). Trimming took off 3 bases at V and 0 bases at J, with 9 bases between the two ends. The CDR3 spells CSASVLSSYEQYF. The CDR3 bases are TGCAGTGCTAGCGTCCTAAGCTCCTACGAGCAGTACTTC.

Many counts were recorded for this clonotype. The chain couples TRBV27 to TRBJ2-2, with 8 bases fitting TRBD2. Germline CDR1 MNHEY, CDR2 SMNVEV (reference sequence). The CDR3 consists of 14 residues. V was clipped by 6 bases and J by 6 bases; unmatched bases: 6. The DNA of the CDR3 is TGTGCCAGCAGGATAGCGGGAACAGCCGGGGAGCTGTTTTTT. Translation: CASRIAGTAGELFF.

A remark on this clonotype: This could be a read error, since a much larger clone is one nucleotide away. The rearrangement uses TRBV4-1 and TRBJ2-1; 12 bases are a match to TRBD1. Germline V gene lookup returns CDR1 MGHRA and CDR2 YSYEKL. CDR3 size: 17 residues. CDR3 protein: CASSRNTGTGGVNERFF. In nucleotides, the CDR3 is TGCGCCAGCAGCCGCAATACTGGGACAGGGGGCGTCAATGAGCGGTTCTTC.

A word on this clonotype: The conserved phenylalanine or tryptophan normally closing the CDR3 is absent here, so this likely arose from a read error. The chain links TRBV4-1 to TRBJ2-3; D may be TRBD1 or TRBD2 (5 bases each). CDR3 length equals 17 residues. The germline V gene encodes CDR1 MGHRA and CDR2 YSYEKL. The V and J ends lost 1 base and 2 bases respectively, with 16 bases between them. CDR3 DNA sequence: TGCGCCAGCAGCCAAGTTCCAGGGCCCCTAGCCACAGATACGCAGTATCTT. This translates into CASSQVPGPLATDTQYL.

On this clonotype itself: A junction end diverges from the germline sequence, so it may reflect a read error. The chain carries TRBV6-5 and TRBJ2-3, with 7 bases matching TRBD2. The germline V gene encodes CDR1 MNHEY and CDR2 SVGAGI. The CDR3 consists of 15 residues. CDR3 protein: CASRYLGRESDTQYF. The CDR3 nucleotides are TGTGCCAGCAGATACTTGGGGCGGGAGTCAGATACGCAGTATTTT.

In this sample, this clonotype turned up many times. The V call is TRBV29-1, the J call TRBJ1-2, with D tentatively TRBD1 (5 bases). With 3 bases removed from V and 3 bases from J, the gap between germline ends came to 17 bases. The CDR3 is 15 residues long. Germline V gives CDR1 SQVTM, CDR2 ANQGSEA. The CDR3 protein is CSVDPTVTEDYGYTF. CDR3 DNA: TGCAGCGTTGATCCGACGGTGACAGAGGACTATGGCTACACCTTC.

V and J are TRBV27 and TRBJ2-1; D is possibly TRBD1 (5 bases). V was pared by 6 bases and J by 0 bases, with 12 bases between. CDR3 length equals 15 residues. Germline CDR1 reads MNHEY; CDR2 reads SMNVEV (reference sequence). CDR3 DNA: TGTGCCAGCAGATTACAGGAAAGCTCCTACAATGAGCAGTTCTTC. Its protein product is CASRLQESSYNEQFF.

The chain combines TRBV19 with TRBJ1-1, with no clear D. This CDR3 comprises 13 residues. Per the germline V gene, CDR1 is LNHDA and CDR2 is SQIVND (reference sequence). V shed 3 bases and J shed 0 bases, with 5 bases lying between them. The CDR3 here is CASSILMNTEAFF. CDR3 nucleotides: TGTGCCAGTAGTATTCTTATGAACACTGAAGCTTTCTTT.

Concerning this clonotype: Being one base from a much bigger clone, this may be a read error. This rearrangement joins TRBV28 to TRBJ2-3; TRBD2 matches 8 bases. Germline CDR1 and CDR2: MDHEN and SYDVKM. The CDR3 sequence is 15 residues long. This chain's CDR3 is CASSPLAGITGTQYF. The CDR3 bases are TGTGCCAGCAGTCCGTTAGCGGGGATCACAGGTACGCAGTATTTT.

This clonotype has only a few counts. This chain joins TRBV20-1 and TRBJ2-7, with no clear D. The CDR3 contains 13 residues. V lost 2 bases and J lost 0, with 8 bases in between. Germline V CDR1 and CDR2: DFQATT, SNEGSKA (reference sequence). CDR3 bases: TGCAGTGCTAGACTGGCGTACTCCTACGAGCAGTACTTC. Translating it yields CSARLAYSYEQYF.